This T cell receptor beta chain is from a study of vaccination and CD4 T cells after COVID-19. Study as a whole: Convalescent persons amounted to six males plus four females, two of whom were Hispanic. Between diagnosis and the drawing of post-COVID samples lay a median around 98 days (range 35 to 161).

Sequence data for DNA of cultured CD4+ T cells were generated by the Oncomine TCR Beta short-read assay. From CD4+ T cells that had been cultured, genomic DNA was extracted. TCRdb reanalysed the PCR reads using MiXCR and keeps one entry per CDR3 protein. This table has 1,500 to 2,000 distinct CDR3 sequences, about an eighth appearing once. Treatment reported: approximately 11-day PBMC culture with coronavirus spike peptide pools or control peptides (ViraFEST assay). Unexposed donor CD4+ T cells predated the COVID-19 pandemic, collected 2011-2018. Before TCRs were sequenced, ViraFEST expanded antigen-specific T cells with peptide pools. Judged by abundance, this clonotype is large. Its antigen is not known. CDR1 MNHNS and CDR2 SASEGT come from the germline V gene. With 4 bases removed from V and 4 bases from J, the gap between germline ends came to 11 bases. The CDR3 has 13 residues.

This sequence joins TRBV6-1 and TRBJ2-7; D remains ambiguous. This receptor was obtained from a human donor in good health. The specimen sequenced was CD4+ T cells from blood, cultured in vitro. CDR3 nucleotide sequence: TGTGCCAGCAGTGGCTACGCGCCATACGAGCAGTACTTC. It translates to CASSGYAPYEQYF.